Shown below are 31 T cell receptor beta chains from a single sample sequenced in a study of PD-L1 blockade in urothelial cancer listed by TCRdb under 2017. The receptor library was made with the immunoSEQ multiplex PCR assay. TCRdb re-hosts the immuneACCESS table, in-frame sequences only. Its copies lack some clones; in the studies checked, an unresolved V gene accounts for under half of them, and the cause for the rest is not known. The table for this sample lists about 91,000 clones; approximately 87% of them were counted only once. The ten largest clonotypes hold under 9.5% of the sample. The sample's time point label is to be understood as: peripheral blood 6 weeks after treatment start. Sample: PBMCs, taken around atezolizumab (anti-PD-L1) treatment. All receptors derive from a man between 65 and 85 years old with urothelial cancer.

This rearrangement joins TRBV10-3 to TRBJ1-1; TRBD1 is a possible D gene (5 bases). Deletions cut 10 bases from V and 1 base from J, with 16 bases between. Per germline, CDR1 ENHRY and CDR2 SYGVKD. This CDR3 comprises 14 residues. CDR3 residues: CATTGREPNTEAFF. For the CDR3, the DNA is TGTGCCACAACGGGACGGGAGCCGAACACTGAAGCTTTCTTT.

The chain couples TRBV7-3 to TRBJ2-5; D is perhaps TRBD2 (6 bases). Germline V gene data show CDR1 as SGHTA and CDR2 as FQGTGA. CDR3 length equals 15 residues. V was pared by 0 bases and J by 4 bases, with 12 bases between. The CDR3 is CASSLTPSAGETQYF. The CDR3 bases are TGTGCCAGCAGCTTAACTCCTAGCGCTGGAGAGACCCAGTACTTC.

The genes are TRBV5-8 and TRBJ1-4, with D maybe TRBD1 (6 bases). CDR3 length: 15 amino acids. CDR1 and CDR2 (germline): SGHTS, YDEGEE. Trimming took 3 bases from V and 5 from J, leaving 14 bases between them. CDR3 sequence: CASSWEGTKNEKLFF. DNA of the CDR3: TGTGCCAGCAGCTGGGAAGGGACAAAGAATGAAAAACTGTTTTTT. Together with reference TRBV5-8 and TRBJ1-4, the CDR3 gives the full variable domain: EAGVTQSPTHLIKTRGQQATLRCSPISGHTSVYWYQQALGLGLQFLLWYDEGEERNRGNFPPRFSGRQFPNYSSELNVNALELEDSALYLCASSWEGTKNEKLFFGSGTQLSVL.

The V call is TRBV6-5, the J call TRBJ1-1; TRBD1 might be the D (5 bases). Germline values: CDR1 MNHEY, CDR2 SVGAGI. This CDR3 region has 13 residues. Trimming shortened V by 6 bases and J by 1 base, and 9 bases separated the two germline ends. The CDR3: CASRLTGNTEAFF. The DNA of the CDR3 is TGTGCCAGCAGGCTTACAGGGAACACTGAAGCTTTCTTT.

The chain uses TRBV2 and TRBJ2-3; D is perhaps TRBD1 (6 bases). The CDR3 spans 14 residues. Germline V gives CDR1 SNHLY, CDR2 FYNNEI. V was shortened by 6 bases and J by 4 bases, with 14 bases between the two germline ends. CDR3 nucleotide sequence: TGTGCCAGCAGCAATGCAGGGGCGGCAGATACGCAGTATTTT. Translating gives CASSNAGAADTQYF.

The V gene is TRBV7-9, the J gene TRBJ1-1; a weak D match, TRBD1 (5 bases). In germline, CDR1 is SEHNR, CDR2 FQNEAQ (reference sequence). V gave up 1 base and J gave up 11 bases, with 11 bases separating them. This CDR3 comprises 12 residues. The chain's CDR3 is CASSLGQGFAFF. The CDR3 DNA reads TGTGCCAGCAGCTTAGGGCAGGGTTTTGCTTTCTTT.

The chain recombines TRBV7-2 with TRBJ1-2; TRBD1 matches at 8 bases. The CDR3 is 14 amino acids. V trimming: 1 base; J trimming: 7 bases; junction bases outside the gene matches: 5. Germline CDR1 and CDR2: SGHTA and FQGNSA. Here the CDR3 reads CASSLGQGARGYTF. CDR3 nucleotides: TGTGCCAGCAGCTTAGGTCAGGGGGCGCGTGGCTACACCTTC.

This chain joins TRBV2 and TRBJ1-5; 7 nucleotides agree with TRBD1. This CDR3 region has 14 residues. V lost 8 bases and J lost 6; bases outside the gene matches: 10. Germline assignment: CDR1 SNHLY and CDR2 FYNNEI. The CDR3 protein is CASRQGGGRQPQHF. The CDR3 region has the DNA TGTGCCAGCCGGCAGGGGGGCGGGCGTCAGCCCCAGCATTTT.

This clone was counted a single time. V and J are TRBV2 and TRBJ1-2; D might be TRBD1 (6 bases). The germline V gene has CDR1 SNHLY and CDR2 FYNNEI. V lost 7 bases to trimming and J lost 4 bases, with 19 bases between them. The CDR3 length is 15 residues. CDR3 DNA sequence: TGTGCCAGCACCGATAGAACGACAGGATTCTATGGCTACACCTTC. This gives the protein CASTDRTTGFYGYTF.

On this clone itself: Its ends do not fully match the called genes, so a read error is possible. This chain uses TRBV7-7 with TRBJ2-1; TRBD2 agrees at 9 bases. This CDR3 is 15 amino acids long. In germline, CDR1 is SSHAT, CDR2 FNYEAQ (reference sequence). The CDR3 nucleotides are TGTGCTAGCAGCTTAGGAAGCGGGAGGTACAATGAGCAGTTCTTC. It codes for CASSLGSGRYNEQFF.

This chain uses TRBV4-3 with TRBJ2-7, with 7 nucleotides matching TRBD2. Trimming took 0 bases from V and 3 from J; bases not matched to a gene: 5. Germline V gene data show CDR1 as LGHNA and CDR2 as YSLEER. CDR3 length: 15 amino acids. The CDR3 sequence: CASSQDTASGYEQYF. CDR3 DNA: TGCGCCAGCAGCCAAGACACGGCTAGCGGCTACGAGCAGTACTTC.

The chain recombines TRBV25-1 with TRBJ2-3; possible D gene TRBD1, 6 bases. The CDR3 totals 15 residues. The germline V gene has CDR1 MGHDK and CDR2 SYGVNS. Between the trimmed V and J ends, which lost 3 bases and 5 bases, there was a span of 15 bases. The CDR3 bases are TGTGCCAGCAGTGAGCACAGGGATACTGAAGATACGCAGTATTTT. This translates into CASSEHRDTEDTQYF.

The chain is built from TRBV15 and TRBJ1-4, with 7 positions matching TRBD1. CDR1 and CDR2 from the germline V gene are LNHNV and YYDKDF (reference sequence). CDR3 length: 14 amino acids. With V trimmed by 5 bases and J by 6 bases, 6 bases remained unmatched. CDR3: CATSLDRRYEKLFF. For the CDR3, the DNA is TGTGCCACCAGCTTGGACAGGCGGTATGAAAAACTGTTTTTT.

This sequence joins TRBV11-2 and TRBJ2-7; 11 bases align to TRBD2. The CDR3 has 14 amino acids. The germline V gene has CDR1 SGHAT and CDR2 FQNNGV. Unmatched junction bases numbered 5, after V lost 6 bases and J lost 4 bases. For the CDR3, the DNA is TGTGCCAGCAGAGCTAGCGGGAGGTCGTACGAGCAGTACTTC. It is translated as CASRASGRSYEQYF.

The chain recombines TRBV30 with TRBJ1-2; 7 nucleotides line up with TRBD1. V was pared by 4 bases and J by 8 bases, with 7 bases of the junction left unmatched. Germline CDR1 is GTSNPN and CDR2 is SVGIG (reference sequence). This CDR3 spans 12 amino acids. The CDR3 sequence: CAWKRQGGGYTF. The CDR3 DNA reads as TGTGCCTGGAAAAGACAGGGAGGAGGCTACACCTTC.

This chain links TRBV16 with TRBJ1-2; TRBD1 matches 7 bases. CDR1 is KGHSY and CDR2 is FQNENV in the germline V gene. The trim removed 3 bases at V and 1 base at J, leaving 8 bases unmatched. The CDR3 loop spans 16 amino acids. CDR3 DNA sequence: TGTGCCAGCAGCCAGGGGACAGAGAGGTTTAACTATGGCTACACCTTC. Amino acid sequence: CASSQGTERFNYGYTF.

The sample holds one count of this clone. This chain links TRBV7-2 with TRBJ2-3; TRBD2 matches 11 bases. The length of the CDR3 is 15 residues. Germline assignment: CDR1 SGHTA and CDR2 FQGNSA. V was pared by 3 bases and J by 5 bases, with 4 bases of the junction left unmatched. CDR3 sequence reads: CASSFRTSGQDTQYF. CDR3 sequence (DNA): TGTGCCAGCAGCTTCCGGACTAGCGGGCAAGATACGCAGTATTTT.

This rearrangement joins TRBV19 to TRBJ2-7, with D perhaps TRBD2 (5 bases). CDR3 length equals 16 residues. V dropped 0 bases and J dropped 7 bases, with 19 bases sitting between them. Per germline, CDR1 LNHDA and CDR2 SQIVND (reference sequence). CDR3 in DNA: TGTGCCAGTAGTATAGAAGAAACCGGGCCCGGCGGGGAGCAGTACTTC. It encodes CASSIEETGPGGEQYF. Looking up the rest from reference TRBV19 and TRBJ2-7 gives the full variable domain: DGGITQSPKYLFRKEGQNVTLSCEQNLNHDAMYWYRQDPGQGLRLIYYSQIVNDFQKGDIAEGYSVSREKKESFPLTVTSAQKNPTAFYLCASSIEETGPGGEQYFGPGTRLTVT.

The chain recombines TRBV6-5 with TRBJ2-3; possibly TRBD1 for D (6 bases). Trimming pared 4 bases from V and 0 bases from J, leaving 11 bases between. The length of the CDR3 is 15 residues. Germline values: CDR1 MNHEY, CDR2 SVGAGI. CDR3 in amino acids: CASSSGAVSTDTQYF. The CDR3, as DNA: TGTGCCAGCAGTTCAGGGGCAGTTAGCACAGATACGCAGTATTTT.

This clone was seen more than once but under ten times. The chain employs TRBV6-1 and TRBJ2-7; 7 positions match TRBD1. Germline V gene data show CDR1 as MNHNS and CDR2 as SASEGT. The V and J ends lost 3 bases and 2 bases, in that order; junction bases with no gene match: 10. The CDR3 has 16 residues. The CDR3, as DNA: TGTGCCAGCAGTGAGGGATGGGACAGTAGTGCCTACGAGCAGTACTTC. It specifies CASSEGWDSSAYEQYF.

This rearrangement joins TRBV19 to TRBJ1-2; 10 positions agree with TRBD1. V was clipped by 0 bases and J by 5 bases; unmatched bases: 3. Germline CDR1 and CDR2: LNHDA and SQIVND (reference sequence). This CDR3 region has 15 residues. The CDR3 bases are TGTGCCAGTAGTATAGATCCGGGACAGGGGTATGGCTACACCTTC. As protein: CASSIDPGQGYGYTF. Looking up the rest from reference TRBV19 and TRBJ1-2 gives the full variable domain: DGGITQSPKYLFRKEGQNVTLSCEQNLNHDAMYWYRQDPGQGLRLIYYSQIVNDFQKGDIAEGYSVSREKKESFPLTVTSAQKNPTAFYLCASSIDPGQGYGYTFGSGTRLTVV.

The V and J genes are TRBV4-2 and TRBJ2-1, with 9 bases that match TRBD2. J lost 8 bases, V lost 0 bases, and 11 bases had no gene match. Germline V gene sequence: CDR1 LGHNA, CDR2 YNFKEQ. This CDR3 region has 17 residues. CDR3 coding DNA: TGTGCCAGCAGCCAAGAGAGGGGCGGGGGGGCCTCCCATGAGCAGTTCTTC. This gives the protein CASSQERGGGASHEQFF.

The V gene is TRBV6-1, the J gene TRBJ2-5, with D possibly TRBD2 on 7 matching bases. The CDR3 covers 14 residues. Germline loops: CDR1 MNHNS, CDR2 SASEGT. The V end was cut by 1 base, the J end by 5 bases, with 11 bases between. The CDR3 coding sequence is TGTGCCAGCAGTGAAGTAGGGGGGGGCGAGACCCAGTACTTC. Protein product: CASSEVGGGETQYF.

The gene calls are TRBV5-1 and TRBJ2-3; D gene uncertain. The CDR3 contains 15 residues. Germline-derived CDR1 and CDR2 are SGHRS and YFSETQ. V shed 0 bases and J shed 5 bases, with 13 bases lying between them. The CDR3 reads CASSLVGSSGDTQYF. CDR3 sequence (DNA): TGCGCCAGCAGCTTGGTGGGCTCTTCAGGAGATACGCAGTATTTT.

The genes are TRBV7-9 and TRBJ1-2, with D tentatively TRBD1 (5 bases). V lost 5 bases and J 0 bases, leaving 13 bases between the germline ends. The length of the CDR3 is 15 residues. The germline V gene encodes CDR1 SEHNR and CDR2 FQNEAQ (reference sequence). CDR3 sequence: CASSPGGTPNYGYTF. CDR3 sequence (DNA): TGTGCCAGCAGCCCCGGAGGGACCCCTAACTATGGCTACACCTTC.

Concerning this clone: Given a much more abundant clone one base away, this may be a read error. Other nucleotide sequences from this sample produce the same CDR3. The chain employs TRBV9 and TRBJ1-1; 7 positions agree with TRBD1. The CDR3 totals 15 residues. Per germline, CDR1 SGDLS and CDR2 YYNGEE. The V and J ends lost 8 bases and 2 bases, in that order; junction bases with no gene match: 12. DNA of the CDR3: TGTGCCAGTTCCCTCTCGACAGGGTTTAACACTGAAGCTTTCTTT. This sequence encodes CASSLSTGFNTEAFF. The whole variable domain, remainder taken from reference TRBV9 and TRBJ1-1, is DSGVTQTPKHLITATGQRVTLRCSPRSGDLSVYWYQQSLDQGLQFLIQYYNGEERAKGNILERFSAQQFPDLHSELNLSSLELGDSALYFCASSLSTGFNTEAFFGQGTRLTVV.

The chain has TRBV6-5 and TRBJ2-7, with unresolved D. The germline V gene encodes CDR1 MNHEY and CDR2 SVGAGI. The CDR3 is 12 amino acids. With 5 bases removed from V and 7 bases from J, the gap between germline ends came to 12 bases. The CDR3 loop is CASSRSPGEQYF. DNA of the CDR3: TGTGCCAGCAGTAGAAGTCCCGGGGAGCAGTACTTC.

This chain joins TRBV11-2 and TRBJ1-4; D gene unclear. Looked up from germline, CDR1 is SGHAT and CDR2 is FQNNGV. The CDR3 loop spans 12 amino acids. V gave up 1 base and J gave up 10 bases, with 7 bases separating them. In DNA, the CDR3 is TGTGCCAGCAGCTTAGCAGGTGCAAAACTGTTTTTT. It yields the protein CASSLAGAKLFF.

V is TRBV7-2 and J is TRBJ2-1, with D possibly matching TRBD2 (6 bases). Trimming removed 1 base at V and 5 bases at J, with 12 bases between. The CDR3 consists of 15 residues. Germline assignment: CDR1 SGHTA and CDR2 FQGNSA. DNA of the CDR3: TGTGCCAGCAGCTTAGTGGGACTGGCAAACAATGAGCAGTTCTTC. Protein product: CASSLVGLANNEQFF.

This sequence joins TRBV11-3 and TRBJ1-1; a possible D gene is TRBD1 (5 bases). Trimming took off 1 base at V and 1 base at J, with 10 bases between the two ends. CDR3 length: 15 amino acids. The germline V gene encodes CDR1 SGHNT and CDR2 YENEEA. The CDR3 is CASSLVRGGNTEAFF. CDR3 sequence (DNA): TGTGCCAGCAGCTTAGTTAGGGGCGGGAACACTGAAGCTTTCTTT.

The rearrangement links TRBV7-9 to TRBJ1-3; possible D gene TRBD1, 6 bases. V was clipped by 2 bases and J by 2 bases, with 10 bases between them. The germline CDR1 and CDR2 sequences are SEHNR and FQNEAQ (reference sequence). The CDR3 spans 15 residues. Here the CDR3 reads CASSLRTEAGNTIYF. Written as DNA, the CDR3 is TGTGCCAGCAGCTTACGGACAGAGGCTGGAAACACCATATATTTT.